The source of this TCR beta chain is a study of blood T cell repertoires in COVID-19. Across the whole study: The study drew acute and convalescent COVID-19 samples from the United States, Italy and Spain. PBMCs, B-cell-depleted T cells, or T cells provided the cDNA or gDNA that made up the material.

This CDR3 is 13 amino acids long. Germline lookup yields CDR1 SGHTA and CDR2 FQGTGA. Unmatched junction bases numbered 6, after V lost 4 bases and J lost 10 bases. Followed longitudinally, the Seattle patients had been enrolled during active infection. Authors' data handling: For nucleated cells, counts were estimated from reference gene primer amplification. Here immunoSEQ multiplex PCR was the method, and the copy in TCRdb shows in-frame clones only, minus some. V, J and clone size reflect that table, while D and trimming were determined from the DNA. The sample includes 250,000 to 400,000 clones, approximately 88% of them seen just once.

This chain links TRBV7-3 with TRBJ2-1, with TRBD2 matching 8 bases. What was sequenced was peripheral blood. This TCR was sampled from a woman aged 25 to 39 with COVID-19, enrolled during active disease. CDR3 nucleotide sequence: TGTGCCAGCAGCTCAGGGCGGGGGGCAGAGCAGTTCTTC. Protein sequence: CASSSGRGAEQFF.